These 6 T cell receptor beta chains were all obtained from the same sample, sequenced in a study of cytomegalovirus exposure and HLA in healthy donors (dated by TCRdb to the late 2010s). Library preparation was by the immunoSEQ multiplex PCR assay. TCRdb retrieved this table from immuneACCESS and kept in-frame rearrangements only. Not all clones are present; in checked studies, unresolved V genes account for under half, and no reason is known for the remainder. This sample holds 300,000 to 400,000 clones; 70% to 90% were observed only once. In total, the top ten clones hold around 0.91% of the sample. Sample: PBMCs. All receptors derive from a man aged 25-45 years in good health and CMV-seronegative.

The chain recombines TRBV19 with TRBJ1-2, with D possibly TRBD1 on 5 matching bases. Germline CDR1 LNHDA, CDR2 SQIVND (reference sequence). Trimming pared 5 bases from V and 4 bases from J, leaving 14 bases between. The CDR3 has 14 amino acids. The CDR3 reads CASSSTGTPYGYTF. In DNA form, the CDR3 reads TGTGCCAGTAGTTCTACAGGTACTCCCTATGGCTACACCTTC.

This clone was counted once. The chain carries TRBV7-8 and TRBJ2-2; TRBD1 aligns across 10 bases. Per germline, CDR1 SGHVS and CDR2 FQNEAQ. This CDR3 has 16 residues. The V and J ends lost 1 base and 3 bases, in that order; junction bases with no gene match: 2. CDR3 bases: TGTGCCAGCAGCTTAGGGGACAGGGGCCACACCGGGGAGCTGTTTTTT. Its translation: CASSLGDRGHTGELFF.

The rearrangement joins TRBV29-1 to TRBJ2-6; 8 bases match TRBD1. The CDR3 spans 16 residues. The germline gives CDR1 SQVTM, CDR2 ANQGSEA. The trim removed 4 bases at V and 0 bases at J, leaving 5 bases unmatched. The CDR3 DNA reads TGCAGCGTTGCCGGGACAGGAGACTCTGGGGCCAACGTCCTGACTTTC. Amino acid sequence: CSVAGTGDSGANVLTF.

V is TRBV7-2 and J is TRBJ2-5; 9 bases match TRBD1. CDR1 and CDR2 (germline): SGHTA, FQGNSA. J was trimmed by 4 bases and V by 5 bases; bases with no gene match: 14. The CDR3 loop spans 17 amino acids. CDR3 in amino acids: CASSPGTGSPARETQYF. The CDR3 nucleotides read TGTGCCAGCAGCCCGGGGACAGGGAGCCCTGCGAGAGAGACCCAGTACTTC.

The CDR3 loop reads CASSFPTETYNEQFF. The CDR3 bases are TGTGCCAGCAGTTTTCCGACAGAGACCTACAATGAGCAGTTCTTC. This chain links TRBV28 with TRBJ2-1; D may be TRBD1 (5 bases). Looked up from germline, CDR1 is MDHEN and CDR2 is SYDVKM. This CDR3 region has 15 residues. The germline V and J ends were trimmed by 3 bases and 2 bases, with 11 bases remaining between them.

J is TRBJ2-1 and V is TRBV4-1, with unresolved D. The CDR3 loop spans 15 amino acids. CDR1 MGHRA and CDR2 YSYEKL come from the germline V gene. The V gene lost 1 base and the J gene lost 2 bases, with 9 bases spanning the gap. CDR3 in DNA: TGCGCCAGCAGCCAAGTGGTTAGTGCCTACAATGAGCAGTTCTTC. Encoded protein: CASSQVVSAYNEQFF.